One sample yielded the 20 T cell receptor beta chains listed below, sequenced in a study of tumor-infiltrating lymphocytes in oesophageal squamous cell carcinoma (dated by TCRdb to between 2015 and 2016). The method was PCR. Sequenced using an Illumina HiSeq 1500. TCRdb reran the public reads through fastp at Q25 and MiXCR, keeping productive beta chains. Each record represents a unique CDR3 protein, reported with the most common genes and DNA among its rows. The sample yields about 15,000 distinct CDR3 sequences; 50% were counted once. The ten largest make up 16% of the sample. Sequenced: esophageal tumor tissue. The receptors stem from a male donor with esophageal squamous cell carcinoma.

This chain's CDR3 is CASSIVRGTGELFF. The CDR3 DNA sequence: TGTGCCAGTAGTATAGTCAGGGGCACCGGGGAGCTGTTTTTT. The J gene is TRBJ2-2, the V gene TRBV19; D is possibly TRBD1 (6 bases). The length of the CDR3 is 14 residues. Germline CDR1 LNHDA, CDR2 SQIVND (reference sequence). The ends were cut back, 1 base at V and 4 bases at J, with 7 bases in the middle.

The rearrangement joins TRBV7-6 to TRBJ2-7, with TRBD2 identical over 15 bases. The J call is doubtful: the DNA matches TRBJ2-1 better. Germline CDR1 SGHVS, CDR2 FNYEAQ. This CDR3 comprises 18 residues. The CDR3 loop is CASSLGLAGGQVTDTQFF. DNA of the CDR3: TGTGCCAGCAGCCTCGGACTAGCGGGAGGGCAAGTCACAGATACGCAGTTCTTC.

The V call is TRBV5-1, the J call TRBJ2-1; no clear D gene. The V and J ends lost 2 bases and 0 bases respectively, with 9 bases between them. CDR1 and CDR2 (germline): SGHRS, YFSETQ. The CDR3 has 15 amino acids. Here the CDR3 DNA reads TGCGCCAGCAGCTTTAGCCGGAGCTCCTACAATGAGCAGTTCTTC. It is translated as CASSFSRSSYNEQFF.

The sample holds many counts of this clonotype. This may stem from a read error, because a much larger clone lies one nucleotide away. The gene calls are TRBV6-4 and TRBJ2-3; TRBD2 aligns across 9 bases. After removal of 3 bases from V and 1 base from J, the junction contained 2 bases not matched to a gene. Germline assignment: CDR1 MRHNA and CDR2 SNTAGT. The CDR3 runs 15 residues. The CDR3 protein is CASSEIAGGTDTQYF. The CDR3 DNA reads TGTGCCAGCAGTGAAATAGCGGGAGGCACAGATACGCAGTATTTT.

The rearrangement joins TRBV7-2 to TRBJ2-1; TRBD2 matches 8 bases. Trimming took 3 bases from V and 0 from J; bases not matched to a gene: 7. Germline values: CDR1 SGHTA, CDR2 FQGNSA. The CDR3 runs to 17 residues. The CDR3 region is CASSFTSGLSSYNEQFF. CDR3 nucleotides: TGTGCCAGCAGCTTCACTAGCGGTCTAAGCTCCTACAATGAGCAGTTCTTC.

The gene calls are TRBV6-1 and TRBJ2-1; TRBD2 agrees at 11 bases. The germline V gene encodes CDR1 MNHNS and CDR2 SASEGT. This CDR3 contains 19 residues. Trimming took 5 bases from V and 2 from J; bases not matched to a gene: 14. This CDR3 reads CASSYLGLAGGPPYNEQFF. DNA of the CDR3: TGTGCCAGCAGTTACCTCGGGCTAGCGGGAGGTCCGCCCTACAATGAGCAGTTCTTC.

This clonotype occurred a few times. The rearrangement uses TRBV7-2 and TRBJ2-7; D gene unclear. With the DNA end fitting TRBJ2-1 better, the J assignment may be wrong. There are 13 residues in the CDR3. Germline V lookup: CDR1 SGHTA, CDR2 FQGNSA. DNA for the CDR3: TGTGCCAGCAGCTCAGGCTCCTACAATGAGCAGTTCTTC. Encoded protein: CASSSGSYNEQFF.

V usage is TRBV7-8 and J usage is TRBJ2-3, with a tentative D call TRBD1 (6 bases). The end of the DNA fits TRBJ2-7 better, so the J call may be wrong. The CDR3 consists of 15 residues. Germline V gene lookup returns CDR1 SGHVS and CDR2 FQNEAQ. CDR3 nucleotide sequence: TGTGCCAGCAGCACCAATACAGGGCTTTCCTACGAGCAGTACTTC. This encodes CASSTNTGLSYEQYF.

About this clonotype itself: A read error is likely, as this CDR3 ends without the conserved phenylalanine or tryptophan. The limits of the CDR3 on the DNA are not certain, so only TCRdb's listed CDR3 is given. The V call is TRBV7-9, the J call TRBJ2-6; no DNA check was done on the table's D call, TRBD1. CDR1 is SEHNR, CDR2 FQNEAQ, per germline (reference sequence). The CDR3 spans 19 amino acids, including both terminal residues. The CDR3 region is CASSFSTGTEGRETQYFGV.

The chain couples TRBV7-6 to TRBJ2-6, with D unclear. The germline V gene encodes CDR1 SGHVS and CDR2 FNYEAQ. This CDR3 spans 13 amino acids. V was shortened by 5 bases and J by 6 bases, with 8 bases between the two germline ends. Here the CDR3 reads CASSPQEANVLTF. Here the CDR3 DNA reads TGTGCCAGCAGCCCCCAGGAGGCCAACGTCCTGACTTTC.

Ten or more counts support this clonotype. The chain uses TRBV28 and TRBJ2-7; 11 nucleotides agree with TRBD1. In germline, CDR1 is MDHEN, CDR2 SYDVKM. After removal of 3 bases from V and 4 bases from J, the junction contained 8 bases not matched to a gene. CDR3 size: 16 residues. The CDR3, as DNA: TGTGCCAGCAGTTTGGTCCGGGACAGGGGGAGGTACGAGCAGTACTTC. It is translated as CASSLVRDRGRYEQYF.

By sample fraction, this clonotype is medium-sized. V and J are TRBV19 and TRBJ2-5, with 9 bases fitting TRBD1. The CDR3 sequence is 13 residues long. V dropped 3 bases and J dropped 5; count of bases not matched to a gene: 1. In germline, CDR1 is LNHDA, CDR2 SQIVND (reference sequence). This CDR3 is CASSMTGGETQYF. The CDR3 region has the DNA TGTGCCAGTAGTATGACAGGGGGGGAGACCCAGTACTTC. Full variable domain (missing parts from reference TRBV19 and TRBJ2-5): DGGITQSPKYLFRKEGQNVTLSCEQNLNHDAMYWYRQDPGQGLRLIYYSQIVNDFQKGDIAEGYSVSREKKESFPLTVTSAQKNPTAFYLCASSMTGGETQYFGPGTRLLVL.

This clonotype was seen ten or more times. A single base separates this from a much larger clone, so it may be a read error. The chain has TRBV5-6 and TRBJ2-7, with D perhaps matching TRBD1 or TRBD2 (5 bases each). The CDR3 loop spans 15 amino acids. Germline CDR1 is SGHDT and CDR2 is YYEEEE. V lost 0 bases, J lost 7 bases, and 17 bases lay in between. Written as DNA, the CDR3 is TGTGCCAGCAGCTTGGTGGGGACGGGTTACAATGAGCAGTACTTC. This translates into CASSLVGTGYNEQYF.

This clonotype was counted at least ten times. The V and J genes are TRBV5-4 and TRBJ2-1; 11 bases agree with TRBD1. J gave up 0 bases and V 4 bases, and 3 bases lay outside the gene matches. Germline V gene sequence: CDR1 SGHNT, CDR2 YYREEE (reference sequence). CDR3 length equals 16 residues. The CDR3 here is CASSTGQGVSYNEQFF. For the CDR3, the DNA is TGTGCCAGCAGCACGGGACAGGGGGTCTCCTACAATGAGCAGTTCTTC. The full variable domain, rest sourced from reference TRBV5-4 and TRBJ2-1, is ETGVTQSPTHLIKTRGQQVTLRCSSQSGHNTVSWYQQALGQGPQFIFQYYREEENGRGNFPPRFSGLQFPNYSSELNVNALELDDSALYLCASSTGQGVSYNEQFFGPGTRLTVL.

The V and J genes are TRBV6-1 and TRBJ2-5, with D possibly called TRBD1 or TRBD2 (7 bases each). The CDR3 consists of 14 residues. Trimming took 4 bases from V and 5 from J, leaving 14 bases between them. From germline, CDR1 is MNHNS and CDR2 SASEGT. CDR3 sequence reads: CASSAGGGGETQYF. CDR3 nucleotide sequence: TGTGCCAGCAGTGCCGGGGGAGGGGGCGAGACCCAGTACTTC.

By share of the sample, this clonotype is medium-sized. The chain has TRBV24-1 and TRBJ2-5, with no clear D. The CDR3 consists of 14 residues. V dropped 3 bases and J dropped 1 base, with 8 bases sitting between them. CDR1 KGHDR and CDR2 SFDVKD come from the germline V gene. The CDR3 DNA follows: TGTGCCACCAGTGATAATGGGTTCCAAGAGACCCAGTACTTC. Translating gives CATSDNGFQETQYF.

The chain carries TRBV6-6 and TRBJ2-1; 8 nucleotides agree with TRBD2. The ends lost 5 bases at V and 3 bases at J; junction bases unmatched: 6. Germline CDR1 reads MNHNY; CDR2 reads SVGAGI (reference sequence). This CDR3 contains 15 residues. For the CDR3, the DNA is TGTGCCAGCAGTGATGGCGGGAGGATCTACAATGAGCAGTTCTTC. It translates to CASSDGGRIYNEQFF.

The CDR3 DNA reads TGTGCCAGCAGCTTGGACTTCGGGGGGGCTGAGCAGTACTTC. It encodes CASSLDFGGAEQYF. This rearrangement joins TRBV7-4 to TRBJ2-3, with TRBD2 matching over 8 bases. TRBJ2-7 explains the end of the DNA better; the J call may be wrong. The CDR3 has 14 residues. Germline CDR1 is SGHVT and CDR2 is SQSDAQ.

Concerning this clonotype itself: A single base separates this from a much larger clone, so it may be a read error. The limits of the CDR3 on the DNA are not certain, so only TCRdb's listed CDR3 is given. The rearrangement uses TRBV7-3 and TRBJ1-1; the D call in the table, TRBD1, was not verified against the DNA. The CDR3 totals 17 residues, both ends included. The germline V gene has CDR1 SGHTA and CDR2 FQGTGA. This CDR3 is CASSSTGTGYNGYTFGW.

On this clonotype: One base away lies a much larger clone, so this may be a sequencing read error. The chain has TRBV6-1 and TRBJ2-3; perhaps TRBD2 as D (5 bases). The DNA end lines up better with TRBJ2-1; the J call may be wrong. The CDR3 extends over 14 amino acids. Germline V gene lookup returns CDR1 MNHNS and CDR2 SASEGT. CDR3 region: CASSDPAEVYEQFF. The DNA for the CDR3 is TGTGCCAGCAGTGACCCCGCGGAGGTTTACGAGCAGTTCTTC.